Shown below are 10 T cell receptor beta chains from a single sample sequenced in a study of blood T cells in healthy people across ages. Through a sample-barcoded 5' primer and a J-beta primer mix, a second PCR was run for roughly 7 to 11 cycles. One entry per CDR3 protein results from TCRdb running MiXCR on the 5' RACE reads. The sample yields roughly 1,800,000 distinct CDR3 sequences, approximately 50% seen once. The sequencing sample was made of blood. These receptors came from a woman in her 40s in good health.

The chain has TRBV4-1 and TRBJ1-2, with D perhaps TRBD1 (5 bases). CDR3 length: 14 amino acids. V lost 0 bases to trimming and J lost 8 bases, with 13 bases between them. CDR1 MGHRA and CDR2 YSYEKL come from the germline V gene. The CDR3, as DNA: TGCGCCAGCAGCCAAGAAGGGGACCCTTGGGGCTACACCTTC. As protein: CASSQEGDPWGYTF.

CDR3 in amino acids: CASSSRVGADGYTF. The CDR3 DNA reads as TGTGCCAGCAGCTCCAGGGTGGGGGCAGATGGCTACACCTTC. The chain couples TRBV7-6 to TRBJ1-2; tentative D call: TRBD1 (6 bases). This CDR3 is built from 14 residues. Trimming left V 4 bases short and J 6 bases short, with 15 bases between. CDR1 is SGHVS, CDR2 FNYEAQ, per germline.

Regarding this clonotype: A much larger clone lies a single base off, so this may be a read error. CDR3 bases: TGCGGCGTTGAGGGGCAGGGGGGATACAATGAGCAGTTCTTC. It yields the protein CGVEGQGGYNEQFF. The V gene is TRBV29-1, the J gene TRBJ2-1, with a weak D call TRBD1 (7 bases). Per germline, CDR1 SQVTM and CDR2 ANQGSEA. This CDR3 comprises 14 residues.

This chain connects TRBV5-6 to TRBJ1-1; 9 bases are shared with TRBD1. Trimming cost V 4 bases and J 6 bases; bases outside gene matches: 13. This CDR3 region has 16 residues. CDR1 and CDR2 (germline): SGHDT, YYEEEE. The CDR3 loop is CASSPLGQGRQSEAFF. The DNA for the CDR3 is TGTGCCAGCAGCCCCCTGGGACAGGGACGACAATCTGAAGCTTTCTTT.

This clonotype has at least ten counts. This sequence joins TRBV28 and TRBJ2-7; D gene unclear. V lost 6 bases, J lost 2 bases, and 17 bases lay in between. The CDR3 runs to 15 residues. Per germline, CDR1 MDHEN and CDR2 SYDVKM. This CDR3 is CASRGVPDGAYEQYF. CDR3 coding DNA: TGTGCCAGCAGAGGCGTGCCCGACGGAGCCTACGAGCAGTACTTC.

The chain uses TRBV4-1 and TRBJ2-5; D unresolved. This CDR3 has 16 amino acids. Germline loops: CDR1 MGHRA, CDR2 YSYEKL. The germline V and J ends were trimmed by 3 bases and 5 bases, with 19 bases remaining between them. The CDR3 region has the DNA TGCGCCAGCAGCCAGGAGAAAATGACCATACCCGAGACCCAGTACTTC. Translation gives CASSQEKMTIPETQYF.

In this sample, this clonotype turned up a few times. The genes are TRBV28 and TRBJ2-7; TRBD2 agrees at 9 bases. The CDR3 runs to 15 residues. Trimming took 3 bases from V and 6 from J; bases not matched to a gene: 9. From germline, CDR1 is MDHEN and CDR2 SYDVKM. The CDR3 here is CASSFSLSGGCEQYF. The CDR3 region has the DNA TGTGCCAGCAGTTTCTCTCTGAGCGGGGGGTGCGAGCAGTACTTC.

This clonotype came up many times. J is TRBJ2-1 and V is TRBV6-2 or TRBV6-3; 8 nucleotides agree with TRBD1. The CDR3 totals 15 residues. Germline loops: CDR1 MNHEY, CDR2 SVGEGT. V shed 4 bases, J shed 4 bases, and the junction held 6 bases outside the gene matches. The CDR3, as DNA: TGTGCCAGCAGTTCCGGACAGGGCGAATACAATGAGCAGTTCTTC. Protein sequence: CASSSGQGEYNEQFF.

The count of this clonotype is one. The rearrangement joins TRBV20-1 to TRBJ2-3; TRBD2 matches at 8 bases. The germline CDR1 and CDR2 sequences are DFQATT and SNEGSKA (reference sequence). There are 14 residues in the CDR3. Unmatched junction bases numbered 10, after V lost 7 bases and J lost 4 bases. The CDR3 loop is CSVPTGGRSDTQYF. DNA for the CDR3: TGCAGTGTTCCGACGGGGGGGCGGTCAGATACGCAGTATTTT.

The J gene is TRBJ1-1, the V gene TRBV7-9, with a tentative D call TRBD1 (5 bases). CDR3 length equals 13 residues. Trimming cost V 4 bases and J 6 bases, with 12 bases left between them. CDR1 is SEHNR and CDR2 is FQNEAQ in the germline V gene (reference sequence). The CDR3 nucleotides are TGTGCCAGCAGCTCCCGACAGAGTCCTGAAGCTTTCTTT. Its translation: CASSSRQSPEAFF.